The next 27 T cell receptor beta chains were all read from a single sample in a study of T cells in Graves' hyperthyroidism and ophthalmopathy. It was RNA transcripts that yielded the amplified TCR beta CDR3 regions. HTBI primers were employed in a first-round RT-PCR of the TCR CDR3. MiXCR, applied by TCRdb to the multiplex PCR reads, yields one record per CDR3 protein. The table lists about 280,000 distinct CDR3 sequences, less than 30% of them singletons. The sample consisted of blood. The receptors shown here come from a middle-aged man with Graves' hyperthyroidism that later progressed to Graves' ophthalmopathy.

In the case of this clonotype: Being one base from a much bigger clone, this may be a read error. The chain couples TRBV30 to TRBJ2-7, with 7 positions matching TRBD2. This CDR3 spans 13 amino acids. Germline CDR1 is GTSNPN and CDR2 is SVGIG (reference sequence). The CDR3 protein is CTIRAGRGYEQYF. The CDR3 DNA is TGTACCATTCGAGCGGGACGGGGCTACGAGCAGTACTTC. Supplemented by reference TRBV30 and TRBJ2-7, the full variable domain reads SQTIHQWPATLVQPVGSPLSLECTVEGTSNPNLYWYRQAAGRGLQLLFYSVGIGQISSEVPQNLSASRPQDRQFILSSKKLLLSDSGFYLCTIRAGRGYEQYFGPGTRLTVT.

This clonotype was seen many times. The V call is TRBV12-3 or TRBV12-4, the J call TRBJ1-1; D ambiguous. V was shortened by 6 bases and J by 4 bases, with 12 bases between the two germline ends. This CDR3 is built from 13 residues. The DNA of the CDR3 is TGTGCCAGCAGATTGGGGTACGTCACTGAAGCTTTCTTT. It encodes CASRLGYVTEAFF.

This clonotype was counted many times. The junction shows a germline mismatch at one end, possibly a read error. The chain combines TRBV19 with TRBJ1-5; D unresolved. The CDR3 is 13 amino acids. Germline lookup yields CDR1 LNHDA and CDR2 SQIVND (reference sequence). CDR3 sequence: CASGIYSNQPQHF. CDR3 bases: TGTGCCAGTGGTATCTACAGCAATCAGCCCCAGCATTTT.

This clonotype showed up just a few times. The chain is built from TRBV28 and TRBJ2-7, with 8 bases that match TRBD2. The CDR3 consists of 15 residues. Losses at the gene ends were 10 bases for V and 0 bases for J; bases not matched to a gene: 11. Germline CDR1 reads MDHEN; CDR2 reads SYDVKM. Here the CDR3 reads CATRQLAESSYEQYF. In DNA, the CDR3 is TGTGCCACCCGTCAACTAGCGGAGAGCTCCTACGAGCAGTACTTC.

This clonotype occurred many times. The chain is built from TRBV18 and TRBJ2-2, with D uncertain. CDR3 length equals 14 residues. Trimming took off 6 bases at V and 1 base at J, with 9 bases between the two ends. The germline V gene has CDR1 KGHSH and CDR2 LQKENI. The CDR3 bases are TGTGCCAGCTCCTCCGACCGGAACACCGGGGAGCTGTTTTTT. Its translation: CASSSDRNTGELFF.

The sample holds many counts of this clonotype. The V gene is TRBV5-1, the J gene TRBJ2-5; no reliable D call. V was trimmed by 3 bases and J by 0 bases, leaving 12 bases between them. Germline CDR1 is SGHRS and CDR2 is YFSETQ. This CDR3 contains 15 residues. CDR3 sequence (DNA): TGCGCCAGCAGCTCTATAGACCTCTACCAAGAGACCCAGTACTTC. Translated: CASSSIDLYQETQYF.

This clonotype has a count of ten or more. The chain uses TRBV6-1 and TRBJ2-5, with D unresolved. There are 16 residues in the CDR3. V dropped 5 bases and J dropped 4 bases, with 20 bases sitting between them. CDR1 MNHNS and CDR2 SASEGT come from the germline V gene. The CDR3 is CASSHERWRGGETQYF. In DNA, the CDR3 is TGTGCCAGCAGTCACGAGCGCTGGAGAGGTGGAGAGACCCAGTACTTC.

V usage is TRBV29-1 and J usage is TRBJ2-7; TRBD2 might be the D (5 bases). Trimming shortened V by 6 bases and J by 0 bases, and 12 bases separated the two germline ends. The length of the CDR3 is 13 residues. Germline V gene data show CDR1 as SQVTM and CDR2 as ANQGSEA. This chain's CDR3 is CSVASGYSYEQYF. The CDR3 DNA is TGCAGCGTGGCAAGCGGATACTCCTACGAGCAGTACTTC.

This clonotype has ten or more counts. The gene calls are TRBV25-1 and TRBJ2-2, with D tentatively TRBD1 or TRBD2 (6 bases each). CDR1 is MGHDK, CDR2 SYGVNS, per germline. The CDR3 extends over 18 amino acids. V was clipped by 7 bases and J by 5 bases, with 26 bases between them. This CDR3 reads CASNALYGGKTWTGELFF. CDR3 bases: TGTGCCAGCAATGCGTTATACGGGGGCAAGACTTGGACCGGGGAGCTGTTTTTT.

V gene TRBV4-2 combines with J gene TRBJ2-7; a possible D gene is TRBD2 (6 bases). V lost 0 bases and J lost 3, with 15 bases in between. CDR1 and CDR2 from the germline V gene are LGHNA and YNFKEQ. The CDR3 length is 16 residues. CDR3 sequence (DNA): TGTGCCAGCAGCCAAGATTTTACTAGCCCGGTCTACGAGCAGTACTTC. Translation gives CASSQDFTSPVYEQYF.

In this sample, this clonotype turned up many times. V gene TRBV27 combines with J gene TRBJ2-3, with D perhaps matching TRBD1 (5 bases). Germline CDR1 reads MNHEY; CDR2 reads SMNVEV (reference sequence). CDR3 length: 14 amino acids. Trimming left V 5 bases short and J 2 bases short, with 11 bases between. CDR3 nucleotides: TGTGCCAGCAGTGAAAGGGGCCACACAGATACGCAGTATTTT. This codes for CASSERGHTDTQYF.

This clonotype has ten or more counts. The V call is TRBV19, the J call TRBJ2-7, with 14 positions matching TRBD2. Losses at the gene ends were 5 bases for V and 3 bases for J; bases not matched to a gene: 18. This CDR3 region has 20 residues. CDR1 is LNHDA and CDR2 is SQIVND in the germline V gene (reference sequence). In nucleotides, the CDR3 is TGTGCCAGTAGTTTGGGAATATGGACTAGCGGGAGGCGGCGGAGCTACGAGCAGTACTTC. Translating it yields CASSLGIWTSGRRRSYEQYF.

The chain links TRBV6-2 or TRBV6-3 to TRBJ2-5; D remains ambiguous. The CDR3 length is 17 residues. Germline loops: CDR1 MNHEY, CDR2 SVGEGT. V gave up 0 bases and J gave up 0 bases, with 14 bases separating them. CDR3 amino acids: CASSYSQRDTNQETQYF. In nucleotides, the CDR3 is TGTGCCAGCAGTTACTCCCAACGCGACACCAACCAAGAGACCCAGTACTTC.

This clonotype was seen many times. V usage is TRBV15 and J usage is TRBJ2-5; D is unclear. This CDR3 is built from 14 residues. V lost 0 bases and J lost 5, with 10 bases in between. CDR1 LNHNV and CDR2 YYDKDF come from the germline V gene (reference sequence). In nucleotides, the CDR3 is TGTGCCACCAGCAGAGACCCGACCGGGGAGACCCAGTACTTC. The encoded protein is CATSRDPTGETQYF.

The CDR3 is CSADSHSYEQYF. CDR3 DNA: TGCAGTGCTGACAGTCACTCCTACGAGCAGTACTTC. The chain recombines TRBV20-1 with TRBJ2-7; D is perhaps TRBD1 (5 bases). Germline CDR1 and CDR2: DFQATT and SNEGSKA (reference sequence). The CDR3 is 12 residues long. V lost 5 bases to trimming and J lost 0 bases, with 8 bases between them.

This clonotype appeared many times. The chain employs TRBV20-1 and TRBJ1-1; D call uncertain. Germline lookup yields CDR1 DFQATT and CDR2 SNEGSKA (reference sequence). The CDR3 is 13 residues long. The V end was cut by 6 bases, the J end by 5 bases, with 16 bases between. CDR3 in amino acids: CSAGGSMGTEAFF. In DNA, the CDR3 is TGCAGTGCCGGAGGGTCCATGGGGACTGAAGCTTTCTTT.

This clonotype has at least ten counts. CDR3 DNA: TGTGCCAGCAGTTTATATTTTGGGCAAGAGACCCAGTACTTC. Amino acid sequence: CASSLYFGQETQYF. The rearrangement links TRBV27 to TRBJ2-5; D remains unclear. Looked up from germline, CDR1 is MNHEY and CDR2 is SMNVEV (reference sequence). V lost 1 base and J lost 2, with 8 bases in between. The CDR3 runs 14 residues.

This clonotype was counted at least ten times. V and J are TRBV25-1 and TRBJ2-5; D unclear. V lost 3 bases and J lost 5, with 10 bases in between. Per germline, CDR1 MGHDK and CDR2 SYGVNS. The CDR3 spans 13 residues. DNA for the CDR3: TGTGCCAGCAGTGATTATATGGGGGAGACCCAGTACTTC. This gives the protein CASSDYMGETQYF.

This clonotype appeared many times. This rearrangement joins TRBV12-3 or TRBV12-4 to TRBJ2-5; D gene unclear. The CDR3 runs 13 residues. Trimming took off 6 bases at V and 5 bases at J, with 13 bases between the two ends. The CDR3 region has the DNA TGTGCCAGCAGAACCGGGTCCCGGGAGACCCAGTACTTC. This sequence encodes CASRTGSRETQYF.

This clonotype was seen many times. The chain links TRBV6-5 to TRBJ2-7; D remains ambiguous. This CDR3 region has 13 residues. CDR1 MNHEY and CDR2 SVGAGI come from the germline V gene. Trimming left V 7 bases short and J 1 base short, with 11 bases between. The CDR3 protein is CASTKTSSYEQYF. CDR3 DNA sequence: TGTGCCAGCACGAAGACTTCGTCCTACGAGCAGTACTTC.

This clonotype was recorded at least ten times. The chain couples TRBV15 to TRBJ1-5; no clear D gene. V lost 1 base, J lost 0 bases, and 4 bases lay in between. Germline CDR1 LNHNV, CDR2 YYDKDF (reference sequence). The CDR3 is made up of 14 amino acids. The CDR3 DNA follows: TGTGCCACCAGCAGAGTCTATAGCAATCAGCCCCAGCATTTT. This gives the protein CATSRVYSNQPQHF. The full variable domain, in which reference TRBV15 and TRBJ1-5 provide the parts outside the CDR3, is DAMVIQNPRYQVTQFGKPVTLSCSQTLNHNVMYWYQQKSSQAPKLLFHYYDKDFNNEADTPDNFQSRRPNTSFCFLDIRSPGLGDTAMYLCATSRVYSNQPQHFGDGTRLSIL.

This clonotype was seen at least ten times. The J gene is TRBJ1-1, the V gene TRBV6-1; TRBD1 agrees at 7 bases. This CDR3 region has 14 residues. Per germline, CDR1 MNHNS and CDR2 SASEGT. After removal of 6 bases from V and 10 bases from J, the junction contained 14 bases not matched to a gene. CDR3 sequence: CASRETGSGLRAFF. CDR3 in DNA: TGTGCCAGCAGGGAGACAGGGTCCGGATTGCGAGCTTTCTTT.

This clonotype was picked up a small number of times. V gene TRBV6-1 combines with J gene TRBJ2-7; 7 positions match TRBD1. This CDR3 region has 15 residues. Germline trimming cut 2 bases from V and 4 bases from J; bases unmatched to any gene: 8. Per the germline V gene, CDR1 is MNHNS and CDR2 is SASEGT. In DNA, the CDR3 is TGTGCCAGCAGTGAATTCATAAGACAGGGATACGAGCAGTACTTC. Amino acids: CASSEFIRQGYEQYF.

This clonotype qualifies as medium-sized. Written as DNA, the CDR3 is TGTGCCAGCAGGTCCAGCCGGGGCAGGGGCTACACCTTC. Protein product: CASRSSRGRGYTF. The rearrangement uses TRBV12-3 or TRBV12-4 and TRBJ1-2; TRBD1 might be the D (5 bases). The CDR3 contains 13 residues. V dropped 6 bases and J dropped 8 bases, with 16 bases sitting between them.

The rearrangement uses TRBV28 and TRBJ2-7; D assignment may be TRBD1 or TRBD2 (5 bases each). The germline V gene encodes CDR1 MDHEN and CDR2 SYDVKM. The CDR3 runs 15 residues. Deletions cut 7 bases from V and 4 bases from J, with 20 bases between. The CDR3 DNA is TGTGCCAGCACCCCCAGGGACCGCATCGGATACGAGCAGTACTTC. Its translation is CASTPRDRIGYEQYF. Full variable domain (remainder filled in from reference TRBV28 and TRBJ2-7): DVKVTQSSRYLVKRTGEKVFLECVQDMDHENMFWYRQDPGLGLRLIYFSYDVKMKEKGDIPEGYSVSREKKERFSLILESASTNQTSMYLCASTPRDRIGYEQYFGPGTRLTVT.

This clonotype was picked up many times. The rearrangement joins TRBV6-1 to TRBJ2-5, with D perhaps TRBD1 or TRBD2 (5 bases each). The CDR3 loop spans 11 amino acids. Looked up from germline, CDR1 is MNHNS and CDR2 is SASEGT. V shed 6 bases and J shed 4 bases, with 6 bases lying between them. CDR3: CASRRGETQYF. The CDR3 bases are TGTGCCAGCAGGAGGGGAGAGACCCAGTACTTC.

This clonotype was detected ten times or more. The chain recombines TRBV11-2 with TRBJ2-2, with D perhaps matching TRBD1 or TRBD2 (6 bases each). The CDR3 spans 15 residues. Germline CDR1 is SGHAT and CDR2 is FQNNGV. V was cut by 2 bases and J by 6 bases, with 13 bases left in between. The DNA for the CDR3 is TGTGCCAGCAGCTTATCCGGGGGCGACGCCGGGGAGCTGTTTTTT. Translation: CASSLSGGDAGELFF.